The clone carrying this TCR beta chain showed up just a few times. Germline V gene lookup returns CDR1 MNHNY and CDR2 SVGAGI (reference sequence). This CDR3 contains 14 residues. Trimming took 2 bases from V and 7 from J, leaving 15 bases between them. The sample originates from a study of blood T cells in healthy people across ages. The second PCR ran roughly 6 to 11 cycles with a sample-barcoded 5' primer and J-beta primers. TCRdb re-derived calls from the 5' RACE reads in MiXCR, one entry per CDR3 protein. The sample has about 970,000 distinct CDR3 sequences, approximately 50% seen once. The origin of this receptor is a woman in her fifties or sixties in good health. The sequenced sample consisted of blood. The gene calls are TRBV6-6 and TRBJ2-7; D unresolved. For the CDR3, the DNA is TGTGCCAGCAGTTACGGTGGACCGCGCGCGGAGCAGTACTTC. Translated, it gives CASSYGGPRAEQYF.